This T cell receptor (beta chain) comes out of a study of metastatic and nonmetastatic thyroid tumors. Looking at the study overall: Repertoires from blood and tumor or nodule tissue of malignant and benign thyroid patients were compared.

CDR1 LGHNT and CDR2 FRNRAP come from the germline V gene. CDR3 size: 13 residues. V was clipped by 2 bases and J by 3 bases, with 7 bases between them. Thyroid surgery was preceded by no treatment in any patient. Original methodology: Construction of a distant-metastasis classifier for papillary thyroid cancer relied on CDR3 differences across clinicopathological groups. Using MiXCR, TCRdb reanalyzed the PCR reads. For this entry, the V and J calls and clone size follow TCRdb and not the study's own pipeline. The sample carries 15,000 to 20,000 clones, around 30% recorded once. The V gene is TRBV12-5, the J gene TRBJ1-2; D is perhaps TRBD1 (5 bases). The sequence was obtained from a female donor with papillary thyroid cancer or a benign thyroid nodule (not recorded which). Some clones in this sample may be carry-over from other donors' samples. The sequenced sample consisted of tumor tissue. The CDR3 loop reads CASGLQTDYGYTF. The CDR3 nucleotides read TGTGCTAGTGGTTTGCAGACAGACTATGGCTACACCTTC.